A selection of T cell receptor beta chains follows, all from one sample in a study of cytomegalovirus exposure and HLA in healthy donors. TCRdb keeps only in-frame clones here, not all; method: immunoSEQ multiplex PCR. The data show more than 85,000 clones, roughly 80% seen once. The sequencing sample was made of PBMCs. All receptors derive from a man in his forties or fifties in good health and CMV-seronegative. CDR3s include the opening cysteine and the closing phenylalanine or tryptophan. A D gene is named only where the DNA matches it firmly. Only some rows state a clone size, as once, few, many or a class for expanded clones.

V gene: TRBV6-5; J gene: TRBJ1-6; clone size: -; D gene: TRBD1; CDR3 DNA: TGTGCCAGCAGTTACAGGGGACAGGGAACACCCCTCCACTTT; CDR3 protein: CASSYRGQGTPLHF
V gene: TRBV14; J gene: TRBJ2-7; clone size: -; D gene: TRBD1; CDR3 DNA: TGTGCCAGCAGCCAAGGGACAGGCTCCTACGAGCAGTACTTC; CDR3 protein: CASSQGTGSYEQYF
V gene: TRBV5-6; J gene: TRBJ2-3; clone size: -; D gene: TRBD2; CDR3 DNA: TGTGCCAGCAGACTAGCGGGAGGTACGCAGTATTTT; CDR3 protein: CASRLAGGTQYF
V gene: TRBV2; J gene: TRBJ1-5; clone size: once; D gene: -; CDR3 DNA: TGTGCCAGCAGTGATAGTAGTAATAGCAATCAGCCCCAGCATTTT; CDR3 protein: CASSDSSNSNQPQHF
V gene: TRBV4-1; J gene: TRBJ2-2; clone size: -; D gene: TRBD2; CDR3 DNA: TGCGCCAGCAGCCAAGATGGCGGGGGAAACACCGGGGAGCTGTTTTTT; CDR3 protein: CASSQDGGGNTGELFF
V gene: TRBV28; J gene: TRBJ2-3; clone size: -; D gene: TRBD2; CDR3 DNA: TGTGCCAGCAGTTGGACTAGCGGGGGGTTTAACACAGATACGCAGTATTTT; CDR3 protein: CASSWTSGGFNTDTQYF
V gene: TRBV19; J gene: TRBJ2-1; clone size: -; D gene: TRBD2; CDR3 DNA: TGTGCCAGTAGTGGAGGACTAGCGGGAAACTACAATGAGCAGTTCTTC; CDR3 protein: CASSGGLAGNYNEQFF
V gene: TRBV11-2; J gene: TRBJ1-5; clone size: -; D gene: -; CDR3 DNA: TGTGCCAGCGGAAGGGCGGGTCAGCCCCAGCATTTT; CDR3 protein: CASGRAGQPQHF
V gene: TRBV7-9; J gene: TRBJ1-1; clone size: -; D gene: -; CDR3 DNA: TGTGCCAGCAGCTCCATGGGCAGAAACACTGAAGCTTTCTTT; CDR3 protein: CASSSMGRNTEAFF
V gene: TRBV27; J gene: TRBJ2-7; clone size: -; D gene: -; CDR3 DNA: TGTGCCAGCAGTCTTCGACAAAACTACGAGCAGTACTTC; CDR3 protein: CASSLRQNYEQYF
V gene: TRBV15; J gene: TRBJ1-5; clone size: -; D gene: -; CDR3 DNA: TGTGCCACCAGCAGAGATCCAGGGGCTTTGCGCAATCAGCCCCAGCATTTT; CDR3 protein: CATSRDPGALRNQPQHF
V gene: TRBV9; J gene: TRBJ2-3; clone size: -; D gene: TRBD2; CDR3 DNA: TGTGCCAGCAGCTACCCGACTAGCGGGGGTAGCACAGATACGCAGTATTTT; CDR3 protein: CASSYPTSGGSTDTQYF
V gene: TRBV5-1; J gene: TRBJ2-3; clone size: -; D gene: TRBD1; CDR3 DNA: TGCGCCAGCAGCTTGGACAGGGGGACAGATACGCAGTATTTT; CDR3 protein: CASSLDRGTDTQYF
V gene: TRBV11-2; J gene: TRBJ2-3; clone size: -; D gene: -; CDR3 DNA: TGTGCCAGCAGCTTCCGACAAGGGGCAGATACGCAGTATTTT; CDR3 protein: CASSFRQGADTQYF
V gene: TRBV27; J gene: TRBJ1-1; clone size: once; D gene: -; CDR3 DNA: TGTGCCAGCGGGGGGAGGAGGGGGAACACTGAAGCTTTCTTT; CDR3 protein: CASGGRRGNTEAFF
V gene: TRBV7-8; J gene: TRBJ2-1; clone size: once; D gene: -; CDR3 DNA: TGTGCCAGCTCAGAGGGGGACAATGAGCAGTTCTTC; CDR3 protein: CASSEGDNEQFF
V gene: TRBV2; J gene: TRBJ2-3; clone size: -; D gene: -; CDR3 DNA: TGTGCCAGCAGTGAGGTCAGGCAGACCACAGATACGCAGTATTTT; CDR3 protein: CASSEVRQTTDTQYF
V gene: TRBV6-5; J gene: TRBJ2-5; clone size: -; D gene: -; CDR3 DNA: TGTGCCAGCAGTTACCTAGAGACCCAGTACTTC; CDR3 protein: CASSYLETQYF
V gene: TRBV19; J gene: TRBJ2-5; clone size: -; D gene: -; CDR3 DNA: TGTGCCAGTAGTATTTCGACAGTCCAAGAGACCCAGTACTTC; CDR3 protein: CASSISTVQETQYF
V gene: TRBV4-1; J gene: TRBJ1-2; clone size: -; D gene: -; CDR3 DNA: TGCGCCAGCAGCCAGGGAGTGGGTAATGGCTACACCTTC; CDR3 protein: CASSQGVGNGYTF
V gene: TRBV6-1; J gene: TRBJ2-3; clone size: -; D gene: -; CDR3 DNA: TGTGCCAGCAGTGAACAGGATACGCAGTATTTT; CDR3 protein: CASSEQDTQYF
V gene: TRBV5-5; J gene: TRBJ2-5; clone size: -; D gene: -; CDR3 DNA: TGTGCCAGCAGCTCTCCCGTTTTGGAGACCCAGTACTTC; CDR3 protein: CASSSPVLETQYF
V gene: TRBV5-4; J gene: TRBJ2-2; clone size: -; D gene: -; CDR3 DNA: TGTGCCAGCAGCCCCCGGGGGAACACCGGGGAGCTGTTTTTT; CDR3 protein: CASSPRGNTGELFF
V gene: TRBV28; J gene: TRBJ1-1; clone size: -; D gene: -; CDR3 DNA: TGTGCCAGCAGTTTATTAGGAAGGGGGAACACTGAAGCTTTCTTT; CDR3 protein: CASSLLGRGNTEAFF
V gene: TRBV13; J gene: TRBJ1-5; clone size: -; D gene: TRBD1; CDR3 DNA: TGTGCCAGCAGCGCCACCCTGGGACAGGAACATAGCAATCAGCCCCAGCATTTT; CDR3 protein: CASSATLGQEHSNQPQHF